What follows are 4 T cell receptor beta chains derived from one specimen sequenced in a study of response to subunit inactivated influenza vaccine. TCRdb called the RT-PCR reads again in MiXCR, with one record for every CDR3 protein. The sample has under 500,000 distinct CDR3 sequences, approximately 11% seen once. This specimen consisted of PBMCs from blood, obtained more than 35 days after vaccination. These receptors came from a man aged 45 to 65 who received an inactivated influenza vaccine.

The table lists this clonotype with many counts. V gene TRBV11-2 combines with J gene TRBJ2-7; TRBD2 matches 7 bases. J gave up 2 bases and V 5 bases, and 12 bases lay outside the gene matches. Germline values: CDR1 SGHAT, CDR2 FQNNGV. The CDR3 has 16 amino acids. The CDR3 nucleotides read TGTGCCAGCAGCCGCCAACCCGGGACTACCACCTACGAGCAGTACTTC. Its protein product is CASSRQPGTTTYEQYF. Together with reference TRBV11-2 and TRBJ2-7, the CDR3 gives the full variable domain: EAGVAQSPRYKIIEKRQSVAFWCNPISGHATLYWYQQILGQGPKLLIQFQNNGVVDDSQLPKDRFSAERLKGVDSTLKIQPAKLEDSAVYLCASSRQPGTTTYEQYFGPGTRLTVT.

The rearrangement links TRBV7-8 to TRBJ2-1, with TRBD2 as a possible D gene (5 bases). Per germline, CDR1 SGHVS and CDR2 FQNEAQ. The CDR3 has 14 residues. Trimming left V 3 bases short and J 0 bases short, with 6 bases between. In nucleotides, the CDR3 is TGTGCCAGCAGCTTCGGGATCTCCTACAATGAGCAGTTCTTC. It codes for CASSFGISYNEQFF.

The chain is built from TRBV15 and TRBJ2-2; 12 bases map to TRBD2. Germline V gene lookup returns CDR1 LNHNV and CDR2 YYDKDF (reference sequence). V shed 0 bases and J 4 bases; nucleotides not matched to a gene: 9. This CDR3 contains 19 residues. The CDR3 reads CATSRDRLAGGPGTGELFF. In DNA form, the CDR3 reads TGTGCCACCAGCAGAGATCGGCTAGCGGGGGGGCCGGGCACCGGGGAGCTGTTTTTT.

The V call is TRBV4-2, the J call TRBJ1-2, with a weak D call TRBD1 (5 bases). The CDR3 sequence is 19 residues long. Between the trimmed V and J ends, which lost 0 bases and 5 bases, there was a span of 25 bases. Germline CDR1 and CDR2: LGHNA and YNFKEQ. This CDR3 reads CASSQEFVARTNSRYGYTF. The CDR3, as DNA: TGTGCCAGCAGCCAAGAATTTGTTGCCAGGACAAATTCTAGGTATGGCTACACCTTC.